A single sample gave rise to the 11 T cell receptor beta chains below, sequenced in a study of cytomegalovirus exposure and HLA in healthy donors. PCR primers comprised 60 Vbeta and 13 Jbeta primers. Data came from immunoSEQ multiplex PCR; TCRdb stores just in-frame clones and leaves some out. Counted here are tens of thousands of clones, approximately 71% occurring once; the ten biggest clones make up roughly 8%. Source material: PBMCs. These receptor sequences come from a man in his 60s in good health and CMV-seropositive.

The chain combines TRBV6-1 with TRBJ2-5; 7 positions match TRBD2. The germline V gene encodes CDR1 MNHNS and CDR2 SASEGT. This CDR3 comprises 15 residues. With 4 bases clipped from V and 1 base from J, the junction kept 6 bases outside the gene matches. The CDR3 sequence: CASSGGASGQETQYF. DNA of the CDR3: TGTGCCAGCAGTGGAGGGGCTAGCGGCCAAGAGACCCAGTACTTC.

The table lists this clone with a few counts. The rearrangement joins TRBV5-6 to TRBJ2-5; no clear D gene. V lost 2 bases and J lost 1, with 9 bases in between. The CDR3 is 14 residues long. CDR1 is SGHDT and CDR2 is YYEEEE in the germline V gene. Written as DNA, the CDR3 is TGTGCCAGCAGCTTCGGTCGTCTCCAAGAGACCCAGTACTTC. Translated: CASSFGRLQETQYF.

The chain has TRBV2 and TRBJ2-3; 7 bases align to TRBD2. After removal of 5 bases from V and 3 bases from J, the junction contained 2 bases not matched to a gene. The CDR3 covers 13 residues. The germline gives CDR1 SNHLY, CDR2 FYNNEI. CDR3 loop: CASSPAGTDTQYF. CDR3 in DNA: TGTGCCAGCAGTCCAGCGGGGACAGATACGCAGTATTTT. Filled out from reference TRBV2 and TRBJ2-3, the complete variable domain reads EPEVTQTPSHQVTQMGQEVILRCVPISNHLYFYWYRQILGQKVEFLVSFYNNEISEKSEIFDDQFSVERPDGSNFTLKIRSTKLEDSAMYFCASSPAGTDTQYFGPGTRLTVL.

This clone occurred once. The chain has TRBV5-1 and TRBJ1-2, with D unclear. Germline V gives CDR1 SGHRS, CDR2 YFSETQ. The V end lost 0 bases, the J end lost 8 bases, and 11 bases lay between the germline ends. CDR3 length: 13 amino acids. The CDR3 loop reads CASSLAEGSGYTF. Here the CDR3 DNA reads TGCGCCAGCAGCTTGGCCGAAGGGAGCGGCTACACCTTC. The full variable domain, rest sourced from reference TRBV5-1 and TRBJ1-2, is KAGVTQTPRYLIKTRGQQVTLSCSPISGHRSVSWYQQTPGQGLQFLFEYFSETQRNKGNFPGRFSGRQFSNSRSEMNVSTLELGDSALYLCASSLAEGSGYTFGSGTRLTVV.

V and J are TRBV2 and TRBJ1-1; the D gene is possibly TRBD1 (5 bases). The germline V gene has CDR1 SNHLY and CDR2 FYNNEI. The CDR3 is 15 amino acids. Trimming took 2 bases from V and 5 from J, leaving 15 bases between them. CDR3 in amino acids: CASSELGGVGTEAFF. The DNA of the CDR3 is TGTGCCAGCAGTGAACTCGGGGGGGTCGGGACTGAAGCTTTCTTT.

The V call is TRBV5-4, the J call TRBJ2-7, with 10 nucleotides matching TRBD1. The J segment lost 6 bases and the V segment lost 0 bases, leaving 3 bases of the junction unmatched. This CDR3 comprises 14 residues. Germline CDR1 and CDR2: SGHNT and YYREEE (reference sequence). CDR3 nucleotide sequence: TGTGCCAGCAGCTTGGACGGGGACAGGGGCGAGCAGTACTTC. Translating it yields CASSLDGDRGEQYF. Supplemented by reference TRBV5-4 and TRBJ2-7, the full variable domain reads ETGVTQSPTHLIKTRGQQVTLRCSSQSGHNTVSWYQQALGQGPQFIFQYYREEENGRGNFPPRFSGLQFPNYSSELNVNALELDDSALYLCASSLDGDRGEQYFGPGTRLTVT.

The chain carries TRBV11-2 and TRBJ1-4, with 7 bases matching TRBD1. CDR3 length equals 15 residues. Germline V CDR1 and CDR2: SGHAT, FQNNGV. Trimming cost V 3 bases and J 4 bases; bases outside gene matches: 5. CDR3 amino acids: CASSFPGQSNEKLFF. The CDR3 nucleotides are TGTGCCAGCAGCTTTCCGGGACAGAGTAATGAAAAACTGTTTTTT.

The chain employs TRBV19 and TRBJ1-2; the D gene is possibly TRBD1 (5 bases). CDR1 LNHDA and CDR2 SQIVND come from the germline V gene (reference sequence). V gave up 1 base and J gave up 7 bases, with 13 bases separating them. The CDR3 is 14 residues long. This CDR3 reads CASSIGGTSGGYTF. The CDR3 DNA reads as TGTGCCAGTAGTATAGGGGGCACCAGTGGTGGCTACACCTTC.

This clone was observed a handful of times. The chain employs TRBV6-5 and TRBJ2-2, with D possibly TRBD2 on 7 matching bases. The germline V gene has CDR1 MNHEY and CDR2 SVGAGI. The CDR3 has 13 residues. Trimming took 7 bases from V and 4 from J, leaving 10 bases between them. In DNA form, the CDR3 reads TGTGCCAGCAAGAGGGGGGGCACCGGGGAGCTGTTTTTT. Its protein is CASKRGGTGELFF.

The rearrangement joins TRBV5-1 to TRBJ2-3, with TRBD2 as a possible D gene (7 bases). CDR3 length: 14 amino acids. Trimming removed 2 bases at V and 5 bases at J, with 12 bases between. CDR1 and CDR2 (germline): SGHRS, YFSETQ. CDR3 protein: CASSLGGAEDTQYF. DNA of the CDR3: TGCGCCAGCAGCTTAGGGGGGGCGGAAGATACGCAGTATTTT.

The rearrangement joins TRBV5-1 to TRBJ2-7; possible D gene TRBD1, 6 bases. The CDR3 contains 13 residues. Trimming stripped 2 bases from V and 3 bases from J, with 9 bases between. In germline, CDR1 is SGHRS, CDR2 YFSETQ. CDR3 in amino acids: CASSFGTYYEQYF. In nucleotides, the CDR3 is TGCGCCAGCAGCTTCGGGACATACTACGAGCAGTACTTC.